This T cell receptor beta chain appears in the sequencing data of a study of blood T cell repertoires in COVID-19. Study background: Acute and convalescent COVID-19 specimens originated in the United States, Italy and Spain.

Individuals drawn from approximately 26 US areas were roughly 18 to 95 years old. Cohort allocation depended upon clinical history that participants reported. The V and J ends lost 6 bases and 2 bases, in that order; junction bases with no gene match: 6. The germline V gene has CDR1 MNHEY and CDR2 SVGAGI. This CDR3 has 15 amino acids. In the source study's methods: Researchers report that nucleated cell counts were estimated from reference gene primer amplification. The assay was immunoSEQ multiplex PCR, and TCRdb's table has in-frame clones only and misses some. V, J and clone size are those of that table, while D and trimming were read from the DNA. Among roughly 260,000 clones listed, 75% to 90% were seen once.

The chain carries TRBV6-5 and TRBJ2-3; 9 nucleotides align to TRBD2. The sample comprised PBMCs or T cells enriched from blood (not recorded which). The sequence was obtained from a woman aged 25 to 39 with acute COVID-19. CDR3 in DNA: TGTGCCAGCAGGGCTTTAGCGGGGGCCACAGATACGCAGTATTTT. Its translation is CASRALAGATDTQYF.